This T cell receptor (beta chain) was obtained from a study of blood T cell repertoires in COVID-19. Study-level information: Acute-phase and convalescent COVID-19 samples originated in the United States, Italy and Spain. T cells, B-cell-depleted T cells, or PBMCs provided the cDNA or gDNA that served as material.

The Seattle patients joined while their infection was active and were tracked longitudinally afterward. Sequenced by immunoSEQ multiplex PCR; TCRdb stores in-frame clones only, minus some. The sample carries roughly 300,000 clones, around nine tenths recorded once. The specimen sequenced was peripheral blood. This clonotype was sampled from a woman under 40 with COVID-19, enrolled during active disease.

The CDR3 DNA follows: TGTGCCAGCAGTGCCGGGACAGGGGCGACGAACACTGAAGCTTTCTTT. Translation gives CASSAGTGATNTEAFF. The chain has TRBV5-6 and TRBJ1-1; 10 bases are a match to TRBD1. Germline CDR1 is SGHDT and CDR2 is YYEEEE. V trimming: 5 bases; J trimming: 1 base; junction bases outside the gene matches: 8. The CDR3 length is 16 residues. Full variable domain (rest looked up from reference TRBV5-6 and TRBJ1-1): DAGVTQSPTHLIKTRGQQVTLRCSPKSGHDTVSWYQQALGQGPQFIFQYYEEEERQRGNFPDRFSGHQFPNYSSELNVNALLLGDSALYLCASSAGTGATNTEAFFGQGTRLTVV.